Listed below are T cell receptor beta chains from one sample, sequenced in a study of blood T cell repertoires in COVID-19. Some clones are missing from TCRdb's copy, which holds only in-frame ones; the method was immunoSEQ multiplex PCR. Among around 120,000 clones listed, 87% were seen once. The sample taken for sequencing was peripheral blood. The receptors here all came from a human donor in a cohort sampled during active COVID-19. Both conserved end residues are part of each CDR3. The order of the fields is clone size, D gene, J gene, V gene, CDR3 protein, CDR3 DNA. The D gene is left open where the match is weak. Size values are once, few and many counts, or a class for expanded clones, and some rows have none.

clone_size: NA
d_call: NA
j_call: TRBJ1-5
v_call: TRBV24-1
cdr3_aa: CATQGHSNQPQHF
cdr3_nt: TGTGCCACACAGGGTCATTCCAATCAGCCCCAGCATTTT

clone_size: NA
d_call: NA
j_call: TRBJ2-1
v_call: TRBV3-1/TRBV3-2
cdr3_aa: CASSQIRESSNEQFF
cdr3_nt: TGTGCCAGCAGCCAAATACGGGAGTCCAGCAATGAGCAGTTCTTC

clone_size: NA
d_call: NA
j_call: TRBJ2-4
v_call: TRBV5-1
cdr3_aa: CASSLWATADENIQYF
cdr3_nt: TGCGCCAGCAGCTTGTGGGCGACAGCCGACGAAAACATTCAGTACTTC

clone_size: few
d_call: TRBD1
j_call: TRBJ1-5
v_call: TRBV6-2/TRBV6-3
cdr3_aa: CASSGTGGRNQPQHF
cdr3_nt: TGTGCCAGCAGTGGGACAGGGGGCCGCAATCAGCCCCAGCATTTT

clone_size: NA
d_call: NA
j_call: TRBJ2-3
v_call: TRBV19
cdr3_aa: CASSISRDTQYF
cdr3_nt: TGTGCCAGTAGTATCTCCAGGGATACGCAGTATTTT

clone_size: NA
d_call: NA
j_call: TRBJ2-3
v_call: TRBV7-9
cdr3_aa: CASTGSITDTQYF
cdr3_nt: TGTGCCAGCACCGGGAGTATCACAGATACGCAGTATTTT

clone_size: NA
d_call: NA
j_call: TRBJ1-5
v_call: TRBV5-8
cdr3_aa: CASSLARLENQPQHF
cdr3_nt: TGTGCCAGCAGCTTGGCGCGGTTAGAGAATCAGCCCCAGCATTTT

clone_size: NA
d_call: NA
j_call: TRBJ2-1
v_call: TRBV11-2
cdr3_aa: CASSLAGYEQFF
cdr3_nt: TGTGCCAGCAGCTTAGCGGGGTATGAGCAGTTCTTC

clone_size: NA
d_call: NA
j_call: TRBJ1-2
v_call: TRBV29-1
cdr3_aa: CSVDPGGGGNYGYTF
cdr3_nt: TGCAGCGTCGATCCCGGTGGGGGAGGGAACTATGGCTACACCTTC

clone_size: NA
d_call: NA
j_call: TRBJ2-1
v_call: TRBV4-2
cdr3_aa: CASSRPGSTVYEQFF
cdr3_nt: TGTGCCAGCAGCCGGCCGGGAAGTACGGTTTATGAGCAGTTCTTC

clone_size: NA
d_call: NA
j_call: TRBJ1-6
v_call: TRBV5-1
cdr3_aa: CASSPGQYSSYNSPLHF
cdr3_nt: TGCGCCAGCAGCCCAGGACAGTACAGCTCCTATAATTCACCCCTCCACTTT

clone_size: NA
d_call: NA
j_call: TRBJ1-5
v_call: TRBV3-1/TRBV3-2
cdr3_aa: CASSPQSGSQPQHF
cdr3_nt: TGTGCCAGCAGCCCGCAATCGGGGAGTCAGCCCCAGCATTTT

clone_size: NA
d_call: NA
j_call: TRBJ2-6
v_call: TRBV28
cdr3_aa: CASTMTGSGANVLTF
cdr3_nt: TGTGCCAGCACCATGACAGGCTCTGGGGCCAACGTCCTGACTTTC

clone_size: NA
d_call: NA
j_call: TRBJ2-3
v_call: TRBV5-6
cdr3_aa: CASSFRSTGTDTQYF
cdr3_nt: TGTGCCAGCAGCTTTAGGTCTACAGGCACAGATACGCAGTATTTT

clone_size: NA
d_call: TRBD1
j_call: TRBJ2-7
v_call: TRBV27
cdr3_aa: CASSFSRDRGILSYEQYF
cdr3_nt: TGTGCCAGCAGTTTTAGTCGGGACAGGGGTATTCTCTCCTACGAGCAGTACTTC

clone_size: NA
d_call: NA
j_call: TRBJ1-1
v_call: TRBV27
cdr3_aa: CASSLQGYRTEAFF
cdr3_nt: TGTGCCAGCAGTTTGCAGGGATATCGCACTGAAGCTTTCTTT

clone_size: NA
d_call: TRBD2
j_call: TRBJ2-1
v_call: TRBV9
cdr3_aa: CASSAGTSGGALNEQFF
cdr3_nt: TGTGCCAGCAGCGCCGGGACTAGCGGGGGGGCCCTCAATGAGCAGTTCTTC